This T cell receptor beta chain came from a study of CD4 and CD8 cells across lung adenocarcinoma regions. Trimming stripped 0 bases from V and 6 bases from J, with 11 bases between. CDR3 length: 14 amino acids. Germline CDR1 is MNHEY and CDR2 is SVGAGI. TCRdb called the PCR reads again in MiXCR, with one record for every CDR3 protein. The sample shows around 10,000 distinct CDR3 sequences, 35% to 60% of them seen only once. Relative to its sample, this clonotype is medium-sized (0.01 to 0.1%). Material: CD8+ T cells from the margin of a lung tumor. V gene TRBV6-5 combines with J gene TRBJ1-2; D remains unclear. This TCR derives from a male donor with lung adenocarcinoma. The CD4 and CD8 labels of this study may be unreliable. DNA of the CDR3: TGTGCCAGCAGTTACTCAGGAAGTATACATGGCTACACCTTC. It translates to CASSYSGSIHGYTF.